The 27 T cell receptor beta chains below all came from one sample that was sequenced in a study of blood T cell repertoires in COVID-19. The table came from immunoSEQ multiplex PCR; TCRdb's copy has only in-frame clones and leaves some out. The data show approximately 170,000 clones, roughly 78% seen once. The sample taken for sequencing was PBMCs or T cells enriched from blood (not recorded which). The receptors shown here come from a woman aged 70-85 years in a cohort exposed to, infected with or recovered from COVID-19 (not recorded which).

The V gene is TRBV7-2, the J gene TRBJ2-3; D unclear. CDR3 length: 13 amino acids. The V gene's germline CDR1 is SGHTA and CDR2 FQGNSA. The ends were cut back, 2 bases at V and 2 bases at J, with 5 bases in the middle. This CDR3 reads CASSLSYTDTQYF. CDR3 coding DNA: TGTGCCAGCAGCTTATCTTACACAGATACGCAGTATTTT.

The chain recombines TRBV4-1 with TRBJ2-7; D call uncertain. This CDR3 is built from 16 residues. The germline V and J ends were trimmed by 1 base and 6 bases, with 19 bases remaining between them. The germline gives CDR1 MGHRA, CDR2 YSYEKL. CDR3: CASSQVDAYRGSEQYF. In DNA, the CDR3 is TGCGCCAGCAGCCAAGTTGATGCCTATAGAGGCAGCGAGCAGTACTTC.

This chain links TRBV3-1 (or the pseudogene TRBV3-2) with TRBJ1-2; possibly TRBD1 for D (5 bases). CDR3 length: 14 residues. V was shortened by 1 base and J by 9 bases, with 15 bases between the two germline ends. The germline V gene has CDR1 LGHDT and CDR2 YNNKEL (reference sequence). CDR3 protein: CASSQAVGAYSYTF. CDR3 DNA: TGTGCCAGCAGCCAAGCGGTAGGGGCGTATAGCTACACCTTC.

This clone was observed a handful of times. The chain couples TRBV6-5 to TRBJ1-1; possibly TRBD1 for D (5 bases). Germline V lookup: CDR1 MNHEY, CDR2 SVGAGI. Trimming took 6 bases from V and 1 from J, leaving 12 bases between them. This CDR3 has 14 amino acids. DNA for the CDR3: TGTGCCAGCAGGATATTGACAGAGAACACTGAAGCTTTCTTT. Translated: CASRILTENTEAFF.

This clone was observed a few times. This sequence joins TRBV12-3 or TRBV12-4 and TRBJ2-2; D remains ambiguous. The germline V and J ends were trimmed by 2 bases and 5 bases, with 6 bases remaining between them. The CDR3 consists of 13 residues. CDR3 residues: CASSLFSTGELFF. In DNA, the CDR3 is TGTGCCAGCAGTTTATTCTCGACCGGGGAGCTGTTTTTT.

This chain links TRBV7-9 with TRBJ2-2; D not resolved. CDR3 size: 14 residues. Germline loops: CDR1 SEHNR, CDR2 FQNEAQ (reference sequence). V lost 2 bases and J 7 bases, leaving 11 bases between the germline ends. The CDR3 DNA reads as TGTGCCAGCAGCTTAAATGTTGTCGGCGGGGAGCTGTTTTTT. Its translation is CASSLNVVGGELFF.

This chain connects TRBV6-1 to TRBJ2-2; the D gene is possibly TRBD2 (6 bases). Germline V lookup: CDR1 MNHNS, CDR2 SASEGT. The CDR3 extends over 15 amino acids. Trimming cost V 3 bases and J 4 bases, with 12 bases left between them. CDR3 in amino acids: CASSDGGLGTGELFF. The CDR3 nucleotides are TGTGCCAGCAGTGATGGGGGACTCGGCACCGGGGAGCTGTTTTTT.

The rearrangement uses TRBV4-1 and TRBJ2-5; TRBD2 agrees at 12 bases. Trimming cost V 1 base and J 5 bases; bases outside gene matches: 17. The CDR3 spans 20 residues. CDR1 is MGHRA, CDR2 YSYEKL, per germline. CDR3 nucleotides: TGCGCCAGCAGCCAAGTCGCCGCAGGCACACTAGCGGGGGGCCGGGAGACCCAGTACTTC. Its protein is CASSQVAAGTLAGGRETQYF.

In the case of this clone: Its ends do not fully match the called genes, so a read error is possible. The chain couples TRBV11-2 to TRBJ1-3; TRBD1 is a possible D gene (5 bases). In germline, CDR1 is SGHAT, CDR2 FQNNGV. This CDR3 has 14 amino acids. This CDR3 reads CASSLALVGAPLLF. The CDR3 DNA reads as TGTGCCAGCAGCTTGGCGTTAGTAGGGGCACCTTTACTATTT. The complete variable domain, with remaining parts taken from reference TRBV11-2 and TRBJ1-3, reads EAGVAQSPRYKIIEKRQSVAFWCNPISGHATLYWYQQILGQGPKLLIQFQNNGVVDDSQLPKDRFSAERLKGVDSTLKIQPAKLEDSAVYLCASSLALVGAPLLFGEGSWLTVV.

This rearrangement joins TRBV6-5 to TRBJ1-3; D is unclear. V lost 9 bases to trimming and J lost 4 bases, with 16 bases between them. Germline CDR1 MNHEY, CDR2 SVGAGI. The CDR3 runs 14 residues. CDR3 region: CASAQYAEGNTIYF. DNA for the CDR3: TGTGCCAGTGCACAGTACGCCGAAGGAAACACCATATATTTT.

This clone was seen only a few times. The chain joins TRBV18 to TRBJ1-2; TRBD1 might be the D (5 bases). The CDR3 is made up of 15 amino acids. V was cut by 8 bases and J by 2 bases, with 18 bases left in between. CDR1 and CDR2 (germline): KGHSH, LQKENI. The CDR3 coding sequence is TGTGCCAGCACCCCTTCGGCAGGGATGAACTATGGCTACACCTTC. Encoded protein: CASTPSAGMNYGYTF.

The rearrangement joins TRBV6-5 to TRBJ2-3; D gene unclear. From germline, CDR1 is MNHEY and CDR2 SVGAGI. Between the trimmed V and J ends, which lost 0 bases and 0 bases, there was a span of 4 bases. The CDR3 consists of 14 residues. The CDR3 DNA follows: TGTGCCAGCAGTTACTCGGCCAGCACAGATACGCAGTATTTT. Its translation: CASSYSASTDTQYF.

This rearrangement joins TRBV4-2 to TRBJ1-1; no reliable D call. With 2 bases removed from V and 3 bases from J, the gap between germline ends came to 13 bases. Germline lookup yields CDR1 LGHNA and CDR2 YNFKEQ. The CDR3 sequence is 15 residues long. Here the CDR3 DNA reads TGTGCCAGCAGCCAATCAACTTGGGGAGACACTGAAGCTTTCTTT. Translation gives CASSQSTWGDTEAFF.

The J gene is TRBJ1-2, the V gene TRBV28, with D maybe TRBD1 (5 bases). The CDR3 has 15 amino acids. Germline V gene lookup returns CDR1 MDHEN and CDR2 SYDVKM. Trimming stripped 2 bases from V and 7 bases from J, with 17 bases between. CDR3 DNA: TGTGCCAGCAGTTTACAGGGTCTGTTGCGGGGTGGCTACACCTTC. Translated, it gives CASSLQGLLRGGYTF.

In this sample, this clone turned up once. The chain has TRBV5-1 and TRBJ1-2, with 9 bases that match TRBD1. CDR3 length: 18 amino acids. Germline V gene sequence: CDR1 SGHRS, CDR2 YFSETQ. The junction had 16 bases not matched to a gene; V was cut back by 5 bases and J by 2 bases. The CDR3 loop is CASRSSTTGGRGNYGYTF. The CDR3, as DNA: TGCGCCAGCAGGTCGAGCACGACAGGGGGAAGGGGCAACTATGGCTACACCTTC.

The V call is TRBV7-8, the J call TRBJ2-5; D remains ambiguous. CDR3 length: 12 residues. The germline CDR1 and CDR2 sequences are SGHVS and FQNEAQ. V was trimmed by 5 bases and J by 5 bases, leaving 9 bases between them. CDR3 protein: CASSRTGETQYF. Here the CDR3 DNA reads TGTGCCAGCAGCCGGACGGGTGAGACCCAGTACTTC. Full variable domain (rest looked up from reference TRBV7-8 and TRBJ2-5): GAGVSQSPRYKVAKRGQDVALRCDPISGHVSLFWYQQALGQGPEFLTYFQNEAQLDKSGLPSDRFFAERPEGSVSTLKIQRTQQEDSAVYLCASSRTGETQYFGPGTRLLVL.

This clone was counted between two and nine times. The gene calls are TRBV5-5 and TRBJ1-6; 9 bases are a match to TRBD1. CDR1 is SGHKS and CDR2 is YYEKEE in the germline V gene (reference sequence). V lost 4 bases and J lost 7; bases outside the gene matches: 9. This CDR3 comprises 16 residues. CDR3 loop: CASSVGQGTRNSPLHF. The CDR3 coding sequence is TGTGCCAGCAGCGTGGGACAGGGAACTCGCAATTCACCCCTCCACTTT.

This sequence joins TRBV6-1 and TRBJ1-5; 7 nucleotides agree with TRBD1. Germline CDR1 MNHNS, CDR2 SASEGT. The CDR3 totals 17 residues. V shed 2 bases, J shed 1 base, and the junction held 8 bases outside the gene matches. The DNA of the CDR3 is TGTGCCAGCAGTGAAATGGAGGGGGCGCGAAGCAATCAGCCCCAGCATTTT. It specifies CASSEMEGARSNQPQHF.

This chain joins TRBV4-1 and TRBJ2-1; TRBD2 is a possible D gene (6 bases). The CDR3 has 17 residues. The germline V and J ends were trimmed by 4 bases and 3 bases, with 19 bases remaining between them. The germline V gene has CDR1 MGHRA and CDR2 YSYEKL. CDR3 sequence reads: CASSPPEGLAFYNEQFF. Written as DNA, the CDR3 is TGCGCCAGCAGCCCACCAGAGGGCCTAGCGTTCTACAATGAGCAGTTCTTC.

The rearrangement joins TRBV10-3 to TRBJ2-7; tentative D call: TRBD2 (5 bases). V dropped 4 bases and J dropped 6 bases, with 10 bases sitting between them. This CDR3 spans 12 amino acids. Germline CDR1 reads ENHRY; CDR2 reads SYGVKD. The CDR3 loop is CAISGGEREQYF. CDR3 DNA: TGTGCCATCAGTGGTGGGGAGCGCGAGCAGTACTTC.

This sequence joins TRBV12-1 and TRBJ1-5; TRBD1, as called in the table, went unchecked against the DNA. TRBV12-1 is a documented pseudogene. This CDR3 comprises 21 residues. CDR3 in amino acids: CASSHNPPNPQNRGILQPQHF. The CDR3 DNA sequence: TGTGCCAGCAGCCACAATCCCCCCAACCCCCAAAACAGGGGGATTCTTCAGCCCCAGCATTTT.

The chain combines TRBV3-1 (or the pseudogene TRBV3-2) with TRBJ1-5; no reliable D call. CDR1 LGHDT and CDR2 YNNKEL come from the germline V gene (reference sequence). Trimming removed 3 bases from V and 4 bases from J, with 10 bases in between. The CDR3 loop spans 14 amino acids. The CDR3 region is CASSHNIINQPQHF. The CDR3 nucleotides are TGTGCCAGCAGCCACAACATAATTAATCAGCCCCAGCATTTT.

V and J are TRBV3-1 (or the pseudogene TRBV3-2) and TRBJ2-3; 13 bases are a match to TRBD2. The CDR3 runs 16 residues. The V gene's germline CDR1 is LGHDT and CDR2 YNNKEL (reference sequence). J was trimmed by 5 bases and V by 4 bases; bases with no gene match: 6. The CDR3 spells CASSRGLAGRGDTQYF. For the CDR3, the DNA is TGTGCCAGCAGCCGGGGACTAGCGGGAAGGGGAGATACGCAGTATTTT.

V usage is TRBV7-9 and J usage is TRBJ2-5, with 7 bases matching TRBD1. Germline V gene lookup returns CDR1 SEHNR and CDR2 FQNEAQ (reference sequence). J gave up 7 bases and V 6 bases, and 14 bases lay outside the gene matches. The CDR3 totals 15 residues. CDR3: CASRTGTDMPGTQYF. The CDR3 DNA is TGTGCCAGCAGGACCGGGACAGATATGCCCGGGACCCAGTACTTC.

The chain carries TRBV18 and TRBJ1-5; a possible D gene is TRBD1 (6 bases). Per the germline V gene, CDR1 is KGHSH and CDR2 is LQKENI. This CDR3 has 15 residues. V lost 8 bases to trimming and J lost 0 bases, with 14 bases between them. CDR3 sequence (DNA): TGTGCCAGCCCAGACAGGTTTTATAGCAATCAGCCCCAGCATTTT. Protein product: CASPDRFYSNQPQHF.

This chain links TRBV7-9 with TRBJ2-1; a possible D gene is TRBD2 (6 bases). In germline, CDR1 is SEHNR, CDR2 FQNEAQ (reference sequence). With 5 bases removed from V and 7 bases from J, the gap between germline ends came to 24 bases. The CDR3 sequence is 17 residues long. In DNA, the CDR3 is TGTGCCAGCAGCCTTGACTACAGGAGGGAGAAGAGGAATGAGCAGTTCTTC. It encodes CASSLDYRREKRNEQFF.

The J gene is TRBJ2-1, the V gene TRBV3-1 (or the pseudogene TRBV3-2), with 7 bases that match TRBD1. The germline V gene has CDR1 LGHDT and CDR2 YNNKEL (reference sequence). Trimming removed 3 bases from V and 5 bases from J; junction bases left unmatched: 28. The CDR3 totals 22 residues. CDR3: CASSQGRRVACFPRDRHNEQFF. The CDR3 DNA follows: TGTGCCAGCAGCCAGGGTCGCAGGGTAGCTTGTTTCCCCCGGGACAGACACAATGAGCAGTTCTTC.